The 22 T cell receptor beta chains below come from one sample, sequenced in a study of breast tumors, draining lymph nodes, adjacent tissues. TCRdb processed the multiplex PCR reads anew with MiXCR; each CDR3 protein has one entry. The repertoire holds approximately 100,000 distinct CDR3 sequences, with around 21% as singletons. The lymph nodes were axillary draining lymph nodes from breast cancer patients. The sample was axillary lymph node tissue. These receptors were taken from a female donor with breast cancer. Some clones in this sample may be carry-over from other donors' samples.

A word on this clonotype: A clone one base away is much larger, so this may be a read error. The rearrangement links TRBV5-6 to TRBJ1-5; D gene ambiguous. The germline gives CDR1 SGHDT, CDR2 YYEEEE. The CDR3 totals 15 residues. The CDR3 spells CASSLGPNPNQSQHF. In nucleotides, the CDR3 is TGTGCCAGCAGCCTAGGCCCTAACCCCAATCAGTCCCAGCATTTT.

With respect to this clonotype: Being one base from a much bigger clone, this may be a read error. The V call is TRBV6-1, the J call TRBJ1-2; TRBD1 is a possible D gene (5 bases). V gave up 5 bases and J gave up 4 bases, with 11 bases separating them. CDR1 and CDR2 (germline): MNHNS, SASEGT. The length of the CDR3 is 13 residues. CDR3 in DNA: TGTGCCAGCAGTTACGAGACAGCCTATGGCTACACCTTC. Translated, it gives CASSYETAYGYTF.

This clonotype was picked up many times. The J gene is TRBJ2-5, the V gene TRBV11-1, with no clear D. The germline gives CDR1 SGHAT, CDR2 FQDESV (reference sequence). The V and J ends lost 5 bases and 1 base respectively, with 11 bases between them. The length of the CDR3 is 14 residues. The CDR3, as DNA: TGTGCCAGCAGCCTGAGGTGGAGCCAAGAGACCCAGTACTTC. The encoded protein is CASSLRWSQETQYF.

This clonotype was found many times. The chain combines TRBV2 with TRBJ1-6; no clear D gene. Trimming pared 1 base from V and 10 bases from J, leaving 14 bases between. CDR1 and CDR2 (germline): SNHLY, FYNNEI. The CDR3 runs 15 residues. CDR3 in DNA: TGTGCCAGCAGTGAAGAGGCCGTGAACATCTCACCCCTCCACTTT. Translation gives CASSEEAVNISPLHF.

Notes on this clonotype: It may be a read error: a sequence one base away is much more abundant. The chain joins TRBV5-1 to TRBJ2-7; D gene unclear. V lost 0 bases and J lost 13, with 11 bases in between. This CDR3 spans 11 amino acids. Germline assignment: CDR1 SGHRS and CDR2 YFSETQ. The CDR3 nucleotides are TGCGCCAGCAGCTTGGAACACAAGCGATACTTC. This gives the protein CASSLEHKRYF.

As regards this clonotype: A much larger clone differs by one base, so this may be a read error. V and J are TRBV20-1 and TRBJ2-1; 7 bases are shared with TRBD1. CDR3 length: 12 amino acids. Trimming removed 6 bases from V and 6 bases from J; junction bases left unmatched: 5. CDR1 is DFQATT, CDR2 SNEGSKA, per germline (reference sequence). CDR3 bases: TGCAGTGCCAATTCAGGGGGCAATGAGCAGTTCTTC. As protein: CSANSGGNEQFF.

This clonotype was picked up a small number of times. In DNA form, the CDR3 reads TGTGCCAGTAGTATATTACCAGGGTATGGCACCGGGGAGCTGTTTTTT. This translates into CASSILPGYGTGELFF. The V and J genes are TRBV19 and TRBJ2-2; tentatively, D is TRBD1 (5 bases). Looked up from germline, CDR1 is LNHDA and CDR2 is SQIVND (reference sequence). Trimming took 2 bases from V and 4 from J, leaving 14 bases between them. CDR3 length equals 16 residues.

This clonotype was seen at least ten times. This rearrangement joins TRBV5-1 to TRBJ2-1; D call uncertain. Trimming pared 0 bases from V and 9 bases from J, leaving 10 bases between. Germline V gene sequence: CDR1 SGHRS, CDR2 YFSETQ. The length of the CDR3 is 13 residues. CDR3 in DNA: TGCGCCAGCAGCTTGGTATGGCTAGGTGAGCAGTTCTTC. This sequence encodes CASSLVWLGEQFF. The whole variable domain, remainder taken from reference TRBV5-1 and TRBJ2-1, is KAGVTQTPRYLIKTRGQQVTLSCSPISGHRSVSWYQQTPGQGLQFLFEYFSETQRNKGNFPGRFSGRQFSNSRSEMNVSTLELGDSALYLCASSLVWLGEQFFGPGTRLTVL.

This clonotype has at least ten counts. The chain has TRBV20-1 and TRBJ2-1; D remains ambiguous. V was clipped by 4 bases and J by 5 bases, with 12 bases between them. Germline-derived CDR1 and CDR2 are DFQATT and SNEGSKA (reference sequence). CDR3 length: 13 amino acids. Here the CDR3 DNA reads TGCAGTGCTATAACGCTGCGCGACAATGAGCAGTTCTTC. Translated: CSAITLRDNEQFF.

This clonotype appeared many times. This chain connects TRBV2 to TRBJ2-7; weak D call: TRBD1 (6 bases). The V gene lost 5 bases and the J gene lost 3 bases, with 17 bases spanning the gap. Germline V gene data show CDR1 as SNHLY and CDR2 as FYNNEI. The CDR3 is made up of 15 amino acids. CDR3: CASSSPGQSHYEQYF. The CDR3 region has the DNA TGTGCCAGCAGTTCCCCTGGACAGTCCCACTACGAGCAGTACTTC.

This clonotype was seen at least ten times. The chain carries TRBV5-6 and TRBJ1-4; maybe TRBD1 (5 bases). Germline assignment: CDR1 SGHDT and CDR2 YYEEEE. Trimming took 4 bases from V and 5 from J, leaving 9 bases between them. The CDR3 is made up of 13 amino acids. The CDR3 spells CASSGTENEKLFF. For the CDR3, the DNA is TGTGCCAGCAGCGGGACGGAGAATGAAAAACTGTTTTTT.

The V and J genes are TRBV7-9 and TRBJ1-1; perhaps TRBD1 as D (5 bases). Germline lookup yields CDR1 SEHNR and CDR2 FQNEAQ (reference sequence). V dropped 7 bases and J dropped 1 base, with 10 bases sitting between them. This CDR3 region has 13 residues. The CDR3 DNA reads TGTGCCAGCAAGGCAGGGTCGAACACTGAAGCTTTCTTT. It is translated as CASKAGSNTEAFF.

The V and J genes are TRBV12-3 or TRBV12-4 and TRBJ1-5, with D possibly TRBD1 on 6 matching bases. This CDR3 is built from 14 residues. Trimming took off 3 bases at V and 6 bases at J, with 12 bases between the two ends. CDR3 coding DNA: TGTGCCAGCAGTTTGGGGCAGGGGTTTCAGCCCCAGCATTTT. Its translation: CASSLGQGFQPQHF.

The V and J genes are TRBV12-3 or TRBV12-4 and TRBJ2-2, with a possible D match to TRBD1 (6 bases). This CDR3 spans 14 amino acids. Trimming pared 7 bases from V and 2 bases from J, leaving 11 bases between. CDR3 bases: TGTGCCAGCACCGGGACATTAAACACCGGGGAGCTGTTTTTT. Residues: CASTGTLNTGELFF.

This clonotype has ten or more counts. The genes are TRBV9 and TRBJ2-1, with 7 bases lining up with TRBD2. There are 15 residues in the CDR3. The germline V gene encodes CDR1 SGDLS and CDR2 YYNGEE. J lost 5 bases, V lost 4 bases, and 9 bases had no gene match. The CDR3 is CASSRGGRANNEQFF. In nucleotides, the CDR3 is TGTGCCAGCAGCCGAGGAGGGAGGGCCAACAATGAGCAGTTCTTC. The entire variable domain, with the rest obtained from reference TRBV9 and TRBJ2-1, is as follows: DSGVTQTPKHLITATGQRVTLRCSPRSGDLSVYWYQQSLDQGLQFLIQYYNGEERAKGNILERFSAQQFPDLHSELNLSSLELGDSALYFCASSRGGRANNEQFFGPGTRLTVL.

The chain couples TRBV4-2 to TRBJ2-7; a weak D match, TRBD2 (6 bases). CDR1 and CDR2 from the germline V gene are LGHNA and YNFKEQ. The CDR3 is made up of 14 amino acids. Trimming removed 3 bases from V and 5 bases from J, with 14 bases in between. Written as DNA, the CDR3 is TGTGCCAGCAGCCAGGGGGGAATAGCAGACGAGCAGTACTTC. Translation gives CASSQGGIADEQYF.

There are many counts of this clonotype. The V call is TRBV5-6, the J call TRBJ2-3, with unresolved D. Germline CDR1 SGHDT, CDR2 YYEEEE. Trimming took 5 bases from V and 2 from J, leaving 18 bases between them. This CDR3 region has 16 residues. The CDR3 sequence is CASSMITAYFTDTQYF. In DNA, the CDR3 is TGTGCCAGCAGTATGATAACAGCATATTTCACAGATACGCAGTATTTT. The variable domain in full, with the rest retrieved from reference TRBV5-6 and TRBJ2-3, is DAGVTQSPTHLIKTRGQQVTLRCSPKSGHDTVSWYQQALGQGPQFIFQYYEEEERQRGNFPDRFSGHQFPNYSSELNVNALLLGDSALYLCASSMITAYFTDTQYFGPGTRLTVL.

In its sample, this clonotype was seen many times. This chain uses TRBV7-9 with TRBJ2-7; 7 bases match TRBD1. The CDR3 totals 12 residues. V dropped 6 bases and J dropped 7; count of bases not matched to a gene: 6. Germline lookup yields CDR1 SEHNR and CDR2 FQNEAQ (reference sequence). CDR3 loop: CASRRQGWEQYF. The CDR3 region has the DNA TGTGCCAGCAGACGACAGGGATGGGAGCAGTACTTC.

Comment on this clonotype: A read error is possible here, since a much larger clone lies one base away. The CDR3 reads CASSSRGDFSYGYTF. DNA for the CDR3: TGTGCCAGTAGTAGCAGGGGGGACTTCAGCTATGGCTACACCTTC. The rearrangement links TRBV19 to TRBJ1-2, with 7 bases identical to TRBD1. The V gene's germline CDR1 is LNHDA and CDR2 SQIVND (reference sequence). With V trimmed by 4 bases and J by 4 bases, 9 bases remained unmatched. This CDR3 spans 15 amino acids.

This clonotype appeared once. A read error is possible here, since a much larger clone lies one base away. This chain links TRBV12-3 or TRBV12-4 with TRBJ2-1, with D tentatively TRBD1 or TRBD2 (5 bases each). The CDR3 has 13 amino acids. Trimming shortened V by 6 bases and J by 5 bases, and 11 bases separated the two germline ends. In nucleotides, the CDR3 is TGTGCCAGCAGGAGGGACGGGGACAATGAGCAGTTCTTC. As protein: CASRRDGDNEQFF.

Ten or more counts support this clonotype. The chain combines TRBV5-1 with TRBJ2-1; D is tentatively TRBD1 or TRBD2 (8 bases each). In germline, CDR1 is SGHRS, CDR2 YFSETQ. The CDR3 has 16 residues. Trimming cost V 3 bases and J 6 bases, with 19 bases left between them. For the CDR3, the DNA is TGCGCCAGCAGCTCCTGGTATAGCGGGACAGGCAATGAGCAGTTCTTC. This sequence encodes CASSSWYSGTGNEQFF.

Concerning this clonotype itself: This may be a read error: a much more frequent sequence differs by one nucleotide. The chain is built from TRBV19 and TRBJ2-1; D tentatively reads TRBD1 or TRBD2 (5 bases each). Trimming took off 6 bases at V and 9 bases at J, with 18 bases between the two ends. This CDR3 region has 14 residues. Germline loops: CDR1 LNHDA, CDR2 SQIVND (reference sequence). As DNA, the CDR3 is TGTGCCAGTAGAGCCGAGACTACTACAGGTGAGCAGTTCTTC. Encoded protein: CASRAETTTGEQFF.